One T cell receptor beta chain is described in this entry. Its antigen is not known. Treatment given: oral pan-JAK inhibitor, 5-10 mg twice daily. This entry comes from a study of CD8+ T cells in alopecia areata. Study results and caveats: Scalp clonality and expanded CD8+ clones among the top 100 showed significant decreases with tofacitinib.

The CDR3 loop spans 12 amino acids. Germline CDR1 reads GTSNPN; CDR2 reads SVGIG (reference sequence). As the sequencing template, cDNA was produced by extracting RNA and reverse transcribing it. TCRdb's table, derived via immunoSEQ multiplex PCR, lists solely in-frame clones and lacks some. The top ten clones hold about 0.9% of a sample with about 270,000 clones, approximately 60% of them seen once. This receptor was taken from a human donor with alopecia areata. The sequenced sample was CD4+ T cells sorted from blood, obtained around week 53, from a patient treated with tofacitinib. The rearrangement links TRBV30 to TRBJ2-3; D unclear. The CDR3 nucleotides are TGTGCTTTCGACCTACACACAGATACGCAGTATTTT. Translated, it gives CAFDLHTDTQYF.